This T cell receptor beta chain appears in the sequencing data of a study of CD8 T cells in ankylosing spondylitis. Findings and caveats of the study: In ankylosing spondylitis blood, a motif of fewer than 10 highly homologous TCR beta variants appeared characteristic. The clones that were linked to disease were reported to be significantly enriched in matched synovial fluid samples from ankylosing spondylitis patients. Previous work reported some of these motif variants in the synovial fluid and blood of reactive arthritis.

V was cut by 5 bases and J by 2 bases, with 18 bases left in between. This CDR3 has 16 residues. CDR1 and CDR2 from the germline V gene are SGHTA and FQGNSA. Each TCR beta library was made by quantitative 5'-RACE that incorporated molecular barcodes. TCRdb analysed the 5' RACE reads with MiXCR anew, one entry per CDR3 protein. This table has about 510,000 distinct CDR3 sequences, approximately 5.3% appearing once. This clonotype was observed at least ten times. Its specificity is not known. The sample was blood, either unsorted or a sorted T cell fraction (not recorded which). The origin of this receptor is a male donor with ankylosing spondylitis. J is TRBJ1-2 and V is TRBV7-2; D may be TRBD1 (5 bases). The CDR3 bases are TGTGCCAGCAGCCCCGACGCAGGCAGGGCAAACTATGGCTACACCTTC. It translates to CASSPDAGRANYGYTF.